The sequence of this TCR beta chain was determined in a study of blood T cells in healthy people across ages. Findings and caveats of the study: Versus aged donors, long-lived donors had higher diversity and more naive CD4+ cells. Older age went with lower TCR beta diversity per million T cells, in a roughly linear way.

V was trimmed by 0 bases and J by 4 bases, leaving 21 bases between them. CDR3 length equals 18 residues. Germline CDR1 and CDR2: LGHNA and YSLEER. This clonotype was recorded a few times. Its antigen is unknown. A J-beta primer mix and a sample-barcoded 5' primer were used in a second PCR of about 7 to 12 cycles. TCRdb fed the 5' RACE reads into MiXCR, producing one record per CDR3 protein. The table shows around 990,000 distinct CDR3 sequences, with 20% to 25% occurring only once. These data are also associated with another study on T cells of mothers and their children.

This rearrangement joins TRBV4-3 to TRBJ1-2; no definite D call. The source is a girl aged 2-10 years in good health. Sequenced input: blood. CDR3 nucleotides: TGCGCCAGCAGCCAAGATTTCTATGTCCGGCAGCTACCCTATGGCTACACCTTC. Its protein is CASSQDFYVRQLPYGYTF.